The 25 T cell receptor beta chains below all came from one sample that was sequenced in a study of technical replicates of blood from several donors. Profiling relied on immunoSEQ multiplex PCR, and the TCRdb table lists in-frame clones only, not all of them. The sample holds about 69,000 clones, around nine tenths seen once. The sequenced sample was PBMCs. Every receptor here comes from a human donor in good health. Some clones in this sample may be carry-over from other donors' samples.

The chain is built from TRBV7-9 and TRBJ1-4; tentative D call: TRBD1 (5 bases). The CDR3 spans 16 residues. The germline V gene has CDR1 SEHNR and CDR2 FQNEAQ (reference sequence). Trimming left V 6 bases short and J 5 bases short, with 19 bases between. DNA for the CDR3: TGTGCCAGCAGTTTCACGGCGACAGAGCGAAATGAAAAACTGTTTTTT. Translation gives CASSFTATERNEKLFF.

The chain employs TRBV13 and TRBJ2-7, with 10 bases aligning to TRBD1. Germline V gene sequence: CDR1 PRHDT, CDR2 FYEKMQ (reference sequence). The CDR3 sequence is 12 residues long. Trimming at V came to 8 bases and at J to 5 bases, leaving 3 bases not matched to a gene. DNA of the CDR3: TGTGCCAGCGGACAGGGGGGAAACGAGCAGTACTTC. Protein: CASGQGGNEQYF.

The rearrangement uses TRBV7-8 and TRBJ1-5; possible D gene TRBD1, 5 bases. The germline CDR1 and CDR2 sequences are SGHVS and FQNEAQ. The V end lost 5 bases, the J end lost 5 bases, and 13 bases lay between the germline ends. This CDR3 is built from 14 residues. The CDR3 sequence is CASSPRETDQPQHF. CDR3 DNA: TGTGCCAGCAGCCCCAGAGAGACAGATCAGCCCCAGCATTTT.

The J gene is TRBJ1-2, the V gene TRBV30; weak D call: TRBD1 (5 bases). The CDR3 spans 13 residues. Germline V CDR1 and CDR2: GTSNPN, SVGIG (reference sequence). Trimming removed 2 bases at V and 2 bases at J, with 9 bases between. The CDR3 DNA follows: TGTGCCTGGAGTCCTGACAGAAACTATGGCTACACCTTC. Amino acid sequence: CAWSPDRNYGYTF.

This clone was picked up a small number of times. This chain joins TRBV19 and TRBJ2-1; 10 nucleotides line up with TRBD2. CDR3 length equals 15 residues. V shed 5 bases and J 3 bases; nucleotides not matched to a gene: 4. In germline, CDR1 is LNHDA, CDR2 SQIVND (reference sequence). The CDR3 DNA follows: TGTGCCAGTAGTGAGCTAGCGGGGGACTACAATGAGCAGTTCTTC. Translating it yields CASSELAGDYNEQFF. Drawing the rest from reference TRBV19 and TRBJ2-1, the complete variable domain is DGGITQSPKYLFRKEGQNVTLSCEQNLNHDAMYWYRQDPGQGLRLIYYSQIVNDFQKGDIAEGYSVSREKKESFPLTVTSAQKNPTAFYLCASSELAGDYNEQFFGPGTRLTVL.

The J gene is TRBJ2-3, the V gene TRBV29-1; 8 bases match TRBD1. V lost 5 bases to trimming and J lost 1 base; unmatched junction nucleotides: 5. Germline values: CDR1 SQVTM, CDR2 ANQGSEA. The CDR3 has 14 residues. DNA for the CDR3: TGCAGCGTTCGCAGGGGGCCCGGCACAGATACGCAGTATTTT. It translates to CSVRRGPGTDTQYF.

This rearrangement joins TRBV4-1 to TRBJ1-3; TRBD1 is a possible D gene (6 bases). Germline lookup yields CDR1 MGHRA and CDR2 YSYEKL. CDR3 length: 17 residues. The V and J ends lost 0 bases and 2 bases respectively, with 14 bases between them. In nucleotides, the CDR3 is TGCGCCAGCAGCCAAGACAACCGAGGGGGGGCTGGAAACACCATATATTTT. It specifies CASSQDNRGGAGNTIYF.

This rearrangement joins TRBV7-9 to TRBJ1-1; D not resolved. V dropped 2 bases and J dropped 1 base, with 5 bases sitting between them. CDR3 length equals 13 residues. The germline gives CDR1 SEHNR, CDR2 FQNEAQ (reference sequence). CDR3 sequence (DNA): TGTGCCAGCAGCTTATCTCGGAACACTGAAGCTTTCTTT. It encodes CASSLSRNTEAFF. Full variable domain (remainder filled in from reference TRBV7-9 and TRBJ1-1): DTGVSQNPRHKITKRGQNVTFRCDPISEHNRLYWYRQTLGQGPEFLTYFQNEAQLEKSRLLSDRFSAERPKGSFSTLEIQRTEQGDSAMYLCASSLSRNTEAFFGQGTRLTVV.

This chain uses TRBV4-2 with TRBJ1-2; tentative D call: TRBD1 (5 bases). Trimming took 0 bases from V and 2 from J, leaving 13 bases between them. Germline CDR1 LGHNA, CDR2 YNFKEQ. The CDR3 totals 16 residues. CDR3 DNA sequence: TGTGCCAGCAGCCAAGAAGGGTGGGGGGGAAACTATGGCTACACCTTC. It yields the protein CASSQEGWGGNYGYTF.

V is TRBV10-1 and J is TRBJ2-7; tentatively, D is TRBD1 (6 bases). The CDR3 totals 17 residues. Germline CDR1 is WNHNN and CDR2 is SYGVQD (reference sequence). Deletions cut 0 bases from V and 5 bases from J, with 20 bases between. Written as DNA, the CDR3 is TGCGCCAGCAGTGAGTCAGGAGGCAGGGGCATTTTGAACGAGCAGTACTTC. It translates to CASSESGGRGILNEQYF.

CDR3 nucleotides: TGCGCCAGCAGCCACGGCGGGGGCATCACTGAAGCTTTCTTT. Protein sequence: CASSHGGGITEAFF. V gene TRBV4-3 combines with J gene TRBJ1-1, with D tentatively TRBD1 (6 bases). Trimming stripped 3 bases from V and 4 bases from J, with 12 bases between. The CDR3 length is 14 residues. Looked up from germline, CDR1 is LGHNA and CDR2 is YSLEER.

The rearrangement links TRBV7-9 to TRBJ2-3; 16 nucleotides align to TRBD2. The CDR3 extends over 19 amino acids. V lost 2 bases and J lost 1; bases outside the gene matches: 6. Per the germline V gene, CDR1 is SEHNR and CDR2 is FQNEAQ (reference sequence). This CDR3 is CASSLRPGLAGGRTDTQYF. The CDR3 bases are TGTGCCAGCAGCTTACGTCCGGGACTAGCGGGGGGGCGCACAGATACGCAGTATTTT.

The rearrangement uses TRBV5-1 and TRBJ1-4, with D possibly matching TRBD1 (6 bases). Germline V CDR1 and CDR2: SGHRS, YFSETQ. The CDR3 consists of 15 residues. V dropped 4 bases and J dropped 8 bases, with 18 bases sitting between them. CDR3 loop: CASSPRGSSVEKLFF. The CDR3 nucleotides are TGCGCCAGCAGCCCCAGGGGCTCTTCTGTCGAAAAACTGTTTTTT.

The rearrangement joins TRBV11-1 to TRBJ2-7, with 7 bases identical to TRBD2. The V and J ends lost 5 bases and 7 bases, in that order; junction bases with no gene match: 14. Per the germline V gene, CDR1 is SGHAT and CDR2 is FQDESV (reference sequence). The CDR3 extends over 15 amino acids. The CDR3 protein is CASSPSGVPKGEQYF. The CDR3 DNA reads as TGTGCCAGCAGCCCGAGCGGGGTACCCAAAGGGGAGCAGTACTTC.

This chain joins TRBV6-5 and TRBJ2-5; maybe TRBD2 (6 bases). Trimming stripped 6 bases from V and 4 bases from J, with 18 bases between. Per germline, CDR1 MNHEY and CDR2 SVGAGI. This CDR3 region has 15 residues. The CDR3 sequence: CASSRAKVGGETQYF. CDR3 sequence (DNA): TGTGCCAGCAGCCGAGCAAAGGTGGGGGGAGAGACCCAGTACTTC.

The chain carries TRBV27 and TRBJ2-1; 8 positions match TRBD2. Germline CDR1 is MNHEY and CDR2 is SMNVEV (reference sequence). The CDR3 has 15 amino acids. V gave up 2 bases and J gave up 4 bases; unmatched junction bases: 4. The DNA for the CDR3 is TGTGCCAGCAGTTTAGCGGGGGGCCTTTACAATGAGCAGTTCTTC. This sequence encodes CASSLAGGLYNEQFF.

The CDR3 DNA is TGTGCCAGCAGACCCACAAACGGACAGAAGAACACTGAAGCTTTCTTT. Residues: CASRPTNGQKNTEAFF. The chain couples TRBV6-6 to TRBJ1-1, with TRBD1 as a possible D gene (6 bases). Germline V gene data show CDR1 as MNHNY and CDR2 as SVGAGI (reference sequence). The CDR3 sequence is 16 residues long. V gave up 6 bases and J gave up 1 base, with 18 bases separating them.

The J gene is TRBJ1-1, the V gene TRBV18; TRBD1 agrees at 7 bases. Germline V CDR1 and CDR2: KGHSH, LQKENI. V lost 1 base, J lost 4 bases, and 9 bases stayed unmatched. The CDR3 totals 16 residues. In nucleotides, the CDR3 is TGTGCCAGCTCACCACTGACAGGGAAGGTGGGCACTGAAGCTTTCTTT. Residues: CASSPLTGKVGTEAFF.

This rearrangement joins TRBV15 to TRBJ1-5, with 7 bases lining up with TRBD1. Trimming at V came to 4 bases and at J to 7 bases, leaving 7 bases not matched to a gene. The CDR3 runs to 14 residues. In germline, CDR1 is LNHNV, CDR2 YYDKDF (reference sequence). This CDR3 is CATSIPGQAQPQHF. CDR3 in DNA: TGTGCCACCAGCATCCCAGGACAGGCCCAGCCCCAGCATTTT.

The CDR3: CATSRAPEGGTDTQYF. Written as DNA, the CDR3 is TGTGCCACCAGCAGAGCCCCCGAAGGAGGCACAGATACGCAGTATTTT. V and J are TRBV15 and TRBJ2-3, with D unclear. Trimming removed 1 base at V and 1 base at J, with 12 bases between. This CDR3 spans 16 amino acids. The V gene's germline CDR1 is LNHNV and CDR2 YYDKDF (reference sequence).

The gene calls are TRBV5-6 and TRBJ1-2, with TRBD1 identical over 10 bases. The CDR3 is 14 amino acids. Per germline, CDR1 SGHDT and CDR2 YYEEEE. Trimming removed 7 bases from V and 3 bases from J; junction bases left unmatched: 6. CDR3 in DNA: TGTGCCAGCTCACCGGACAGGGGGTACTATGGCTACACCTTC. Translation gives CASSPDRGYYGYTF. The complete variable domain, with remaining parts taken from reference TRBV5-6 and TRBJ1-2, reads DAGVTQSPTHLIKTRGQQVTLRCSPKSGHDTVSWYQQALGQGPQFIFQYYEEEERQRGNFPDRFSGHQFPNYSSELNVNALLLGDSALYLCASSPDRGYYGYTFGSGTRLTVV.

The rearrangement uses TRBV7-9 and TRBJ1-3; 7 nucleotides agree with TRBD1. Germline V gene data show CDR1 as SEHNR and CDR2 as FQNEAQ (reference sequence). Unmatched junction bases numbered 13, after V lost 5 bases and J lost 0 bases. This CDR3 comprises 18 residues. As DNA, the CDR3 is TGTGCCAGCAGCCGAGGGACAGAGAGACGCCGCTCTGGAAACACCATATATTTT. It is translated as CASSRGTERRRSGNTIYF.

The V call is TRBV5-4, the J call TRBJ2-5, with 7 bases matching TRBD2. V lost 4 bases to trimming and J lost 9 bases; unmatched junction nucleotides: 12. The length of the CDR3 is 14 residues. Germline V gene data show CDR1 as SGHNT and CDR2 as YYREEE (reference sequence). CDR3 nucleotide sequence: TGTGCCAGCAGCCGGCCGGGGCAACGGGAGGCCCAGTACTTC. This encodes CASSRPGQREAQYF. Combining the CDR3 with reference TRBV5-4 and TRBJ2-5 gives the whole variable domain ETGVTQSPTHLIKTRGQQVTLRCSSQSGHNTVSWYQQALGQGPQFIFQYYREEENGRGNFPPRFSGLQFPNYSSELNVNALELDDSALYLCASSRPGQREAQYFGPGTRLLVL.

The rearrangement links TRBV5-1 to TRBJ2-5; 7 bases are a match to TRBD2. Trimming took 3 bases from V and 1 from J; bases not matched to a gene: 3. The CDR3 spans 14 residues. Germline V gene data show CDR1 as SGHRS and CDR2 as YFSETQ. The CDR3 spells CASSSGTTQETQYF. The CDR3 bases are TGCGCCAGCAGCTCCGGGACTACCCAAGAGACCCAGTACTTC.

This chain connects TRBV7-3 to TRBJ1-4; D possibly corresponds to TRBD1 (6 bases). CDR1 SGHTA and CDR2 FQGTGA come from the germline V gene. Trimming cost V 5 bases and J 5 bases, with 12 bases left between them. This CDR3 spans 14 amino acids. The CDR3 here is CASSRQEVNEKLFF. The CDR3 DNA sequence: TGTGCCAGCAGCCGACAGGAGGTAAATGAAAAACTGTTTTTT.